This T cell receptor beta chain was found in a study of CD8 T cells in ankylosing spondylitis. The CDR3 is 16 amino acids. With 2 bases clipped from V and 6 bases from J, the junction kept 8 bases outside the gene matches. The germline gives CDR1 MDHEN, CDR2 SYDVKM. Study-wide points: A TCR beta motif of under 10 highly homologous variants seemed to mark ankylosing spondylitis blood.

On this clonotype itself: The antigen remains undetermined.

From the 5' RACE reads, TCRdb called clonotypes with MiXCR, one entry per CDR3 protein. This table holds roughly 670,000 distinct CDR3 sequences, around 19% found once. V gene TRBV28 combines with J gene TRBJ2-1; TRBD2 aligns across 9 bases. Sample: blood, either unsorted or a sorted T cell fraction (not recorded which). The clonotype was recovered from a male donor with ankylosing spondylitis. The CDR3 sequence is CASSLPAAGGGNEQFF. The DNA of the CDR3 is TGTGCCAGCAGTTTACCGGCAGCGGGAGGAGGCAATGAGCAGTTCTTC.